One TCR beta chain is described in this entry. Its antigen specificity is not known. No much larger clone is present one base from it, and per-base qualities are unavailable. These data belong to a study of control samples from healthy donors and cancer patients (dated by TCRdb to 2018 to 2021). CDR1 and CDR2, per the germline V gene, are MGHRA and YSYEKL. The CDR3 sequence holds 17 residues, the cysteine and phenylalanine included. The DNA shown is the 51-base CDR3, in frame from base 1. V drops 1 base and J drops 0 bases, leaving 16 bases in between. The library was made by the immunoSEQ multiplex PCR assay. The table was pulled from immuneACCESS by TCRdb, which kept in-frame rearrangements only. Such tables lose some clones; where checked, under half of the loss comes from unresolved V genes, and the rest has no known cause. Recorded for this sample are 78,000 or so clones; about 88% of them occurred a single time. The ten largest clonotypes hold 4.5% to 6% of the sample.

Recombination connected TRBV4-1 to TRBJ2-7; the D region possibly corresponds to TRBD2 (5 bases align). The sequenced material came from blood. The origin of this receptor is a woman aged 45-60 years in good health. The CDR3 sequence is CASSQVNGLALSYEQYF. The DNA sequence is as follows: TGCGCCAGCAGCCAAGTAAATGGATTAGCGCTCTCCTACGAGCAGTACTTC.